This is a list of T cell receptor beta chains from one sample in a study of blood T cell repertoires in COVID-19. TCRdb's table, derived via immunoSEQ multiplex PCR, lists solely in-frame clones and lacks some. The repertoire holds about 260,000 clones, with about 85% as singletons. The specimen sequenced was peripheral blood. These receptors were obtained from a man in his 60s with acute or convalescent COVID-19. Each CDR3 is given with its conserved first and last residue. Fields, in order: clone size, D gene, J gene, V gene, CDR3 protein, CDR3 DNA. D genes are given only for firm matches. A row's size may be missing; if present it is once, few, many or a size class.

NA	NA	TRBJ2-1	TRBV7-9	CASSSGGNYNEQFF	TGTGCCAGCAGCTCGGGGGGCAATTACAATGAGCAGTTCTTC
NA	NA	TRBJ2-1	TRBV2	CASSEERSSYNEQFF	TGTGCCAGCAGTGAAGAGCGTAGCTCCTACAATGAGCAGTTCTTC
NA	NA	TRBJ2-1	TRBV28	CASSLIWGRDNEQFF	TGTGCCAGCAGTTTAATATGGGGCCGGGACAATGAGCAGTTCTTC
NA	NA	TRBJ1-2	TRBV10-3	CAISAPGLGGYTF	TGTGCCATCAGTGCCCCAGGGCTCGGAGGCTACACCTTC
NA	TRBD2	TRBJ2-1	TRBV18	CASSLGLAGGSSYNEQFF	TGTGCCAGCTCACTCGGACTAGCGGGGGGATCCTCCTACAATGAGCAGTTCTTC
NA	TRBD1	TRBJ2-3	TRBV11-2	CASSLPTGGGTDTQYF	TGTGCCAGCAGCTTACCAACAGGGGGCGGCACAGATACGCAGTATTTT
NA	TRBD1	TRBJ1-2	TRBV18	CASSPDTGGRGYGYTF	TGTGCCAGCTCACCGGACACAGGGGGACGTGGCTATGGCTACACCTTC
NA	NA	TRBJ2-3	TRBV5-1	CASSLRVPGGRTTDTQYF	TGCGCCAGCAGCCTACGAGTCCCAGGGGGGAGGACCACAGATACGCAGTATTTT
NA	TRBD1	TRBJ2-3	TRBV7-3	CASSEGTGIGSRDTQYF	TGTGCCAGCAGCGAGGGGACAGGGATCGGCTCTCGTGATACGCAGTATTTT
NA	NA	TRBJ2-1	TRBV12-3/TRBV12-4	CASSTGTGGEQFF	TGTGCCAGCAGTACGGGCACCGGAGGTGAGCAGTTCTTC
once	TRBD2	TRBJ2-5	TRBV4-2	CASSQGLAREETQYF	TGTGCCAGCAGCCAAGGACTAGCGAGGGAGGAGACCCAGTACTTC
NA	NA	TRBJ2-6	TRBV28	CASSLAGSGANVLTF	TGTGCCAGCAGTTTAGCGGGATCTGGGGCCAACGTCCTGACTTTC
once	NA	TRBJ2-7	TRBV6-5	CASSLDSMNAYEQYF	TGTGCCAGCAGTTTGGACTCAATGAACGCCTACGAGCAGTACTTC
NA	TRBD2	TRBJ2-2	TRBV7-2	CASSTGLGAGELFF	TGTGCCAGCAGCACGGGACTAGGGGCCGGGGAGCTGTTTTTT
once	NA	TRBJ1-4	TRBV7-2	CASLGAGAIKLGEKLFF	TGTGCCAGTTTAGGGGCGGGGGCAATCAAGCTCGGCGAAAAACTGTTTTTT
NA	TRBD1	TRBJ2-2	TRBV25-1	CASSRAGGFGELFF	TGTGCCAGCAGTAGGGCAGGGGGATTCGGGGAGCTGTTTTTT
few	NA	TRBJ1-4	TRBV7-2	CASSIVGAGEKLFF	TGTGCCAGCAGCATCGTTGGGGCAGGCGAAAAACTGTTTTTT
NA	NA	TRBJ2-1	TRBV6-2/TRBV6-3	CASSYSISRLSSYNEQFF	TGTGCCAGCAGTTACTCGATTTCGCGGCTGAGCTCCTACAATGAGCAGTTCTTC
NA	NA	TRBJ2-1	TRBV7-3	CASSPWGGLYNEQFF	TGTGCCAGCAGCCCCTGGGGAGGCCTATACAATGAGCAGTTCTTC
NA	NA	TRBJ2-1	TRBV7-2	CASVRDSTYNEQFF	TGTGCCAGCGTACGGGACTCGACCTACAATGAGCAGTTCTTC
NA	TRBD2	TRBJ2-7	TRBV3-1/TRBV3-2	CASSHGLAGVEQYF	TGTGCCAGCAGCCATGGACTAGCGGGAGTGGAGCAGTACTTC
NA	NA	TRBJ1-2	TRBV29-1	CSVSRVNYGYTF	TGCAGCGTGTCGAGGGTGAACTATGGCTACACCTTC
NA	TRBD2	TRBJ2-3	TRBV20-1	CSASSGASTDTQYF	TGCAGTGCTAGTAGCGGGGCAAGCACAGATACGCAGTATTTT
NA	NA	TRBJ2-4	TRBV4-2	CASSQDRMEGKNIQYF	TGTGCCAGCAGCCAAGACAGGATGGAGGGCAAAAACATTCAGTACTTC
NA	TRBD1	TRBJ1-4	TRBV4-1	CASSIWAGTGNEKLFF	TGCGCCAGCAGCATTTGGGCCGGGACAGGGAATGAAAAACTGTTTTTT
NA	NA	TRBJ2-7	TRBV7-6	CASSLEPGEAYEQYF	TGTGCCAGCAGCTTAGAACCGGGGGAGGCCTACGAGCAGTACTTC
NA	TRBD2	TRBJ2-1	TRBV19	CASMIAGGNEQFF	TGTGCCAGTATGATAGCGGGAGGCAATGAGCAGTTCTTC
NA	TRBD1	TRBJ1-2	TRBV7-8	CASSLGTGDRGYGYTF	TGTGCCAGCAGCTTAGGAACAGGGGATCGGGGCTATGGCTACACCTTC
few	TRBD1	TRBJ1-2	TRBV18	CASSPSPGTGRLGYGYTF	TGTGCCAGCTCACCGAGCCCCGGGACAGGGCGATTAGGCTATGGCTACACCTTC
NA	TRBD1	TRBJ1-3	TRBV6-5	CASRRQGSSGNTIYF	TGTGCCAGCAGACGACAGGGGTCTTCTGGAAACACCATATATTTT
NA	NA	TRBJ2-6	TRBV9	CASSARDSRSFGANVLTF	TGTGCCAGCAGCGCCCGGGACTCCCGGAGCTTTGGGGCCAACGTCCTGACTTTC
NA	TRBD2	TRBJ2-7	TRBV5-1	CASSAPGLAGSYEQYF	TGCGCCAGCAGCGCTCCGGGACTAGCGGGGTCCTACGAGCAGTACTTC
NA	NA	TRBJ1-4	TRBV25-1	CASSESLFMNEKLFF	TGTGCCAGCAGTGAATCCCTATTTATGAATGAAAAACTGTTTTTT
NA	TRBD1	TRBJ1-1	TRBV5-1	CASSSTGTENTEAFF	TGCGCCAGCAGCTCTACCGGGACAGAGAACACTGAAGCTTTCTTT
NA	TRBD1	TRBJ1-6	TRBV9	CASSVTGGNSPLHF	TGTGCCAGCAGCGTGACAGGGGGTAATTCACCCCTCCACTTT
once	TRBD1	TRBJ2-7	TRBV19	CASSARDRFYEQYF	TGTGCCAGTAGTGCCCGGGACAGGTTTTACGAGCAGTACTTC
NA	NA	TRBJ2-7	TRBV19	CASSALREQYF	TGTGCCAGTAGTGCTTTGAGGGAGCAGTACTTC
NA	TRBD2	TRBJ2-5	TRBV7-2	CASSSFAGGGETQYF	TGTGCCAGCAGCTCCTTCGCGGGAGGGGGAGAGACCCAGTACTTC
NA	TRBD2	TRBJ2-2	TRBV5-1	CASSSGLANTGELFF	TGCGCCAGCAGCTCTGGACTAGCGAACACCGGGGAGCTGTTTTTT
NA	NA	TRBJ2-1	TRBV5-1	CASSQRSNEQFF	TGCGCCAGCAGCCAGCGGTCAAATGAGCAGTTCTTC
NA	NA	TRBJ2-1	TRBV4-1	CASSQVLIPVRGSNEQFF	TGCGCCAGCAGCCAAGTCTTGATCCCCGTTAGGGGGAGCAATGAGCAGTTCTTC